The clone carrying this T cell receptor beta chain turned up a few times. Antigen: not known. A much more abundant neighbour one base away suggests this may be a read error. From the PCR reads, TCRdb re-called clones with MiXCR. The sample yields about 33,000 clones, over 15% seen once. The sample comes from a study of metastatic and nonmetastatic thyroid tumors. General study results and limits: It was reported that TCR beta diversity was significantly higher in malignant thyroid tumors than benign nodules, in blood and tumor.

The CDR3 spans 17 residues. Germline V gene lookup returns CDR1 KGHDR and CDR2 SFDVKD. Each patient came to thyroid surgery without any prior treatment (of any kind). The chain carries TRBV24-1 and TRBJ2-4; D may correspond to TRBD1 or TRBD2 (7 bases each). The sequenced sample consisted of blood. This clonotype was sampled from a male donor with papillary thyroid cancer or a benign thyroid nodule (not recorded which). Some clones in this sample may be carry-over from other donors' samples. The CDR3 bases are TGTGCCGCCAGTGATTCTCGACAGGGAGGGAGTCAAAACATTCAGTACTTC. As protein: CAASDSRQGGSQNIQYF.